This is a list of T cell receptor beta chains from one sample in a study of T cells in Graves' hyperthyroidism and ophthalmopathy. One entry per CDR3 protein, called by TCRdb with MiXCR from the multiplex PCR reads. The sample lists 450,000 to 500,000 distinct CDR3 sequences, under 25% occurring once. The source material was blood. The source of these receptors is a woman in her 70s with Graves' ophthalmopathy. Both conserved end residues are part of each CDR3. The order of the fields is D gene, clone size, J gene, V gene, CDR3 DNA, CDR3 protein. A D gene is named only where the DNA matches it firmly. A clone size is listed for some rows: how often the clone was seen (once, few, many), or a class if it is expanded.

d_gene: TRBD2
abundance: few
j_gene: TRBJ2-7
v_gene: TRBV2
CDR3nt: TGTGCCAGCAACAGCTGGACTAGCGTCGAGCAGTACTTC
CDR3aa: CASNSWTSVEQYF

d_gene: TRBD2
abundance: few
j_gene: TRBJ2-1
v_gene: TRBV15
CDR3nt: TGTGCCACCAGCAGAGATTTAGCGGGAACCTACAATGAGCAGTTCTTC
CDR3aa: CATSRDLAGTYNEQFF

d_gene: NA
abundance: NA
j_gene: TRBJ1-6
v_gene: TRBV7-9
CDR3nt: TGTGCCAGCAGCTTAGGTCTCGGCAAAGGGTCACCCCTCCACTTT
CDR3aa: CASSLGLGKGSPLHF

d_gene: NA
abundance: once
j_gene: TRBJ1-1
v_gene: TRBV6-2/TRBV6-3
CDR3nt: TGTGCCAGCAGTTTCCAAGGGGTGACTGAAGCTTTCTTT
CDR3aa: CASSFQGVTEAFF

d_gene: TRBD2
abundance: NA
j_gene: TRBJ2-7
v_gene: TRBV11-2
CDR3nt: TGTGCCAGCAGCCCCAGCGGGGGATACTACGAGCAGTACTTC
CDR3aa: CASSPSGGYYEQYF

d_gene: NA
abundance: NA
j_gene: TRBJ2-2
v_gene: TRBV4-2
CDR3nt: TGTGCCAGCAGCCAAGATTTTGGGTTGGGCAGGGGGGTTGGGGAGCTGTTTTTT
CDR3aa: CASSQDFGLGRGVGELFF

d_gene: NA
abundance: many
j_gene: TRBJ1-1
v_gene: TRBV6-1
CDR3nt: TGTGCCAGCAGTGATCTTGGTGGAGATGAAGCTTTCTTT
CDR3aa: CASSDLGGDEAFF

d_gene: NA
abundance: few
j_gene: TRBJ1-6
v_gene: TRBV5-1
CDR3nt: TGCGCCAGCAGCTTAATGGCACAGGGATCACCCCTCCACTTT
CDR3aa: CASSLMAQGSPLHF

d_gene: NA
abundance: many
j_gene: TRBJ2-1
v_gene: TRBV11-2
CDR3nt: TGTGCCAGCAGCCCAGACCTCTTATCCTACAATGAGCAGTTCTTC
CDR3aa: CASSPDLLSYNEQFF

d_gene: NA
abundance: few
j_gene: TRBJ2-3
v_gene: TRBV27
CDR3nt: TGTGCCAGCAGTCCAGTGGCAGGCACAGATACGCAGTATTTT
CDR3aa: CASSPVAGTDTQYF

d_gene: NA
abundance: NA
j_gene: TRBJ1-5
v_gene: TRBV28
CDR3nt: TGTGCCAGCAGTTTAGGTTTGCAGCCCCAGCATTTT
CDR3aa: CASSLGLQPQHF

d_gene: NA
abundance: few
j_gene: TRBJ1-5
v_gene: TRBV5-1
CDR3nt: TGCGCCAGCAGCTTGGAGGGAGAAAGCAATCAGCCCCAGCATTTT
CDR3aa: CASSLEGESNQPQHF

d_gene: TRBD1
abundance: few
j_gene: TRBJ2-7
v_gene: TRBV7-8
CDR3nt: TGTGCCAGCAGCTCGACAGGGGGCTTCATCTACGAGCAGTACTTC
CDR3aa: CASSSTGGFIYEQYF

d_gene: TRBD2
abundance: NA
j_gene: TRBJ2-1
v_gene: TRBV7-9
CDR3nt: TGTGCCAGCGGCTGGACAGCGGGGGCTTTAGGCGAGCAGTTCTTC
CDR3aa: CASGWTAGALGEQFF

d_gene: NA
abundance: few
j_gene: TRBJ1-1
v_gene: TRBV6-1
CDR3nt: TGTGCCAGCAGTACGACCTTTGGGCGTAACACTGAAGCTTTCTTT
CDR3aa: CASSTTFGRNTEAFF

d_gene: NA
abundance: NA
j_gene: TRBJ2-3
v_gene: TRBV13
CDR3nt: TGTGCCAGCAGCCTTAAGGGGCTATCCACAGATACGCAGTATTTT
CDR3aa: CASSLKGLSTDTQYF

d_gene: NA
abundance: NA
j_gene: TRBJ2-2
v_gene: TRBV5-6
CDR3nt: TGTGCCAGCAGCTTGGCCTTAGCGACGAACACCGGGGAGCTGTTTTTT
CDR3aa: CASSLALATNTGELFF

d_gene: NA
abundance: NA
j_gene: TRBJ2-1
v_gene: TRBV20-1
CDR3nt: TGCAGTGCTAGGGGACTCTCCGGCACCCACTACAATGAGCAGTTCTTC
CDR3aa: CSARGLSGTHYNEQFF

d_gene: TRBD2
abundance: NA
j_gene: TRBJ2-1
v_gene: TRBV11-2
CDR3nt: TGTGCCAGCAGCTTAGGGGCAGCGGGATCTACCTACAATGAGCAGTTCTTC
CDR3aa: CASSLGAAGSTYNEQFF

d_gene: TRBD2
abundance: many
j_gene: TRBJ2-1
v_gene: TRBV3-1
CDR3nt: TGTGCCAGCAGCCGCGGGGGGGGGGCACACAATGAGCAGTTCTTC
CDR3aa: CASSRGGGAHNEQFF

d_gene: NA
abundance: NA
j_gene: TRBJ1-6
v_gene: TRBV6-1
CDR3nt: TGTGCCAGCGGGGAGGGGTTATATAATTCACCCCTCCACTTT
CDR3aa: CASGEGLYNSPLHF

d_gene: NA
abundance: NA
j_gene: TRBJ1-1
v_gene: TRBV10-2
CDR3nt: TGCGCCAGCAGTGAGACAAGCCCAACAGAAGCTTTCTTT
CDR3aa: CASSETSPTEAFF

d_gene: NA
abundance: many
j_gene: TRBJ2-7
v_gene: TRBV7-8
CDR3nt: TGTGCCAGCAGCCCTCGGGTCGAGCAGTACTTC
CDR3aa: CASSPRVEQYF

d_gene: NA
abundance: NA
j_gene: TRBJ2-7
v_gene: TRBV10-1
CDR3nt: TGCGCCAGCAGTGAGTGGCCAACAGGAGGGGAGCAGTACTTC
CDR3aa: CASSEWPTGGEQYF

d_gene: NA
abundance: NA
j_gene: TRBJ2-7
v_gene: TRBV2
CDR3nt: TGTGCCAGCTACGCGTGGACAGCCTCCTACGAGCAGTACTTC
CDR3aa: CASYAWTASYEQYF

d_gene: NA
abundance: many
j_gene: TRBJ2-1
v_gene: TRBV28
CDR3nt: TGTGCCAGCAGGCGAGGGGGCGGGAGACCTACAATGGATGAGCAGTTCTTC
CDR3aa: CASRRGGGRPTMDEQFF

d_gene: TRBD1
abundance: NA
j_gene: TRBJ2-2
v_gene: TRBV7-2
CDR3nt: TGTGCCAGCAGCCCAAGGACAGGGGCGAACACCGGGGAGCTGTTTTTT
CDR3aa: CASSPRTGANTGELFF

d_gene: NA
abundance: NA
j_gene: TRBJ1-2
v_gene: TRBV6-2/TRBV6-3
CDR3nt: TGTGCCAGCAGATTAACAGGTCCATCTAACTATGGCTACACCTTC
CDR3aa: CASRLTGPSNYGYTF

d_gene: NA
abundance: many
j_gene: TRBJ1-1
v_gene: TRBV18
CDR3nt: TGTGCCAGCTCACCAAAGGGGAACACTGAAGCTTTCTTT
CDR3aa: CASSPKGNTEAFF

d_gene: NA
abundance: many
j_gene: TRBJ2-7
v_gene: TRBV28
CDR3nt: TGTGCCAGCAGCCCAGCCCGCGGGCCCGCCTACGAGCAGTACTTC
CDR3aa: CASSPARGPAYEQYF

d_gene: NA
abundance: many
j_gene: TRBJ1-1
v_gene: TRBV7-2
CDR3nt: TGTGCCAGCAAAGGCGCTACTTTGAACACTGAAGCTTTCTTT
CDR3aa: CASKGATLNTEAFF

d_gene: TRBD2
abundance: NA
j_gene: TRBJ2-2
v_gene: TRBV11-2
CDR3nt: TGTGCCAGCAGTCGACTAGCTTTCGGCGGGGAGCTGTTTTTT
CDR3aa: CASSRLAFGGELFF

d_gene: NA
abundance: few
j_gene: TRBJ2-1
v_gene: TRBV4-2
CDR3nt: TGTGCCAGCAGCCAACTCGGTGCGGAATACAATGAGCAGTTCTTC
CDR3aa: CASSQLGAEYNEQFF